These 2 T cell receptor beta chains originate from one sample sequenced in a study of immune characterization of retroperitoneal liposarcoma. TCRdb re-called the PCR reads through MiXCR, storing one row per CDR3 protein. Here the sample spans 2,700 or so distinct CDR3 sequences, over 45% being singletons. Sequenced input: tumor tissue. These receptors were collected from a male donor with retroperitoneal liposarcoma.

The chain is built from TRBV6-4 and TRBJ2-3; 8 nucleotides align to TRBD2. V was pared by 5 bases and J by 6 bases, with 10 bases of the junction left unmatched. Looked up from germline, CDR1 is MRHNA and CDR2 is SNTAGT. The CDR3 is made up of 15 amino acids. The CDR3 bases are TGTGCCAGCAGTCCGGGAGGGCCGGGAGAGGATACGCAGTATTTT. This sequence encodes CASSPGGPGEDTQYF.

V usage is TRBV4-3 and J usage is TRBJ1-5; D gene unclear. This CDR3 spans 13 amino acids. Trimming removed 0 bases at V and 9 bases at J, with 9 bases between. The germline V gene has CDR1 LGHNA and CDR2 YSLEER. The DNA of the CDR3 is TGCGCCAGCAGCCAAGATCTAGGTAGGCCCCAGCATTTT. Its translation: CASSQDLGRPQHF.